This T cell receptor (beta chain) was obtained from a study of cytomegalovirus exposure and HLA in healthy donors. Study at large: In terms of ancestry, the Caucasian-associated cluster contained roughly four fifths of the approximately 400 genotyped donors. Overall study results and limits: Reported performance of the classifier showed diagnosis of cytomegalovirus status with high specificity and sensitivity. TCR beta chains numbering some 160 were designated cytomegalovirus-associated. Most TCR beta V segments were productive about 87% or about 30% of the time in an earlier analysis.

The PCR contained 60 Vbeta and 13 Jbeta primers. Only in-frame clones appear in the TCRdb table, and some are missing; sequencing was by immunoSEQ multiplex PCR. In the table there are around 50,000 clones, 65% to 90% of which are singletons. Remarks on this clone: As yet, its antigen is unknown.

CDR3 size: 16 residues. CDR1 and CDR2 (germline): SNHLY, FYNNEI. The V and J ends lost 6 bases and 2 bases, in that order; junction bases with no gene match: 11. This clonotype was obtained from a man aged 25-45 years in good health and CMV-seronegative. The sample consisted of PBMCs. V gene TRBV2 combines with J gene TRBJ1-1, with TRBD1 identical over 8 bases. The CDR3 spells CASSDPDREINTEAFF. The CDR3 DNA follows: TGTGCCAGCAGCGACCCGGACAGGGAAATTAACACTGAAGCTTTCTTT.